A selection of T cell receptor beta chains follows, all from one sample in a study of cytomegalovirus exposure and HLA in healthy donors. TCRdb's table, derived via immunoSEQ multiplex PCR, lists solely in-frame clones and lacks some. The clone table shows tens of thousands of clones, with the ten largest holding about a sixth. The sequencing sample was made of PBMCs. Every receptor here comes from a boy younger than 18 in good health and CMV-seronegative. Both conserved end residues are part of each CDR3. Each record gives: V gene, J gene, D gene, CDR3 protein, CDR3 DNA. A D gene is named only where the DNA matches it firmly.

v_gene: TRBV7-6
j_gene: TRBJ2-7
d_gene: TRBD2
CDR3aa: CASSLASGVAGGTYEQYF
CDR3nt: TGTGCCAGCAGCTTAGCAAGTGGGGTAGCGGGAGGAACCTACGAGCAGTACTTC

v_gene: TRBV11-2
j_gene: TRBJ1-1
d_gene: NA
CDR3aa: CASSLGGGGTEAFF
CDR3nt: TGTGCCAGCAGCTTAGGGGGAGGGGGCACTGAAGCTTTCTTT

v_gene: TRBV30
j_gene: TRBJ2-3
d_gene: NA
CDR3aa: CAWNQGSTDTQYF
CDR3nt: TGTGCCTGGAACCAGGGCAGCACAGATACGCAGTATTTT

v_gene: TRBV10-1
j_gene: TRBJ2-3
d_gene: TRBD2
CDR3aa: CASSESLAGGPDTQYF
CDR3nt: TGCGCCAGCAGTGAGTCGCTTGCGGGGGGGCCGGATACGCAGTATTTT

v_gene: TRBV6-1
j_gene: TRBJ2-1
d_gene: NA
CDR3aa: CASRKTGSSYNEQFF
CDR3nt: TGTGCCAGCAGAAAGACGGGAAGCTCCTACAATGAGCAGTTCTTC

v_gene: TRBV29-1
j_gene: TRBJ1-2
d_gene: NA
CDR3aa: CSVDGGYGYTF
CDR3nt: TGCAGCGTTGACGGGGGCTATGGCTACACCTTC

v_gene: TRBV5-1
j_gene: TRBJ1-1
d_gene: NA
CDR3aa: CASSPLPTGEGITEAFF
CDR3nt: TGCGCCAGCAGCCCTCTCCCGACAGGTGAAGGGATCACTGAAGCTTTCTTT

v_gene: TRBV7-9
j_gene: TRBJ2-7
d_gene: TRBD2
CDR3aa: CASSFSGTSGSYEQYF
CDR3nt: TGTGCCAGCAGCTTCTCCGGGACTAGCGGCTCCTACGAGCAGTACTTC

v_gene: TRBV5-6
j_gene: TRBJ2-1
d_gene: TRBD1
CDR3aa: CASSRTDRVVIIEQFF
CDR3nt: TGTGCCAGCAGCCGAACAGACAGGGTAGTGATTATTGAGCAGTTCTTC

v_gene: TRBV5-1
j_gene: TRBJ2-7
d_gene: TRBD1
CDR3aa: CASSSNRGFYEQYF
CDR3nt: TGCGCCAGCAGCTCTAACAGGGGGTTCTACGAGCAGTACTTC

v_gene: TRBV7-2
j_gene: TRBJ2-7
d_gene: NA
CDR3aa: CASSLAVLREQYF
CDR3nt: TGTGCCAGCAGCTTAGCAGTTCTACGGGAGCAGTACTTC

v_gene: TRBV4-3
j_gene: TRBJ1-2
d_gene: TRBD1
CDR3aa: CASSQYQGDHGYTF
CDR3nt: TGCGCCAGCAGCCAATATCAGGGGGATCATGGCTACACCTTC

v_gene: TRBV9
j_gene: TRBJ2-5
d_gene: NA
CDR3aa: CASSVNQGDDKETQYF
CDR3nt: TGTGCCAGCAGCGTGAACCAGGGCGATGACAAAGAGACCCAGTACTTC

v_gene: TRBV6-5
j_gene: TRBJ1-5
d_gene: NA
CDR3aa: CASKGGGDQPQHF
CDR3nt: TGTGCCAGCAAAGGAGGAGGGGATCAGCCCCAGCATTTT

v_gene: TRBV30
j_gene: TRBJ1-2
d_gene: NA
CDR3aa: CALTEGGTINYGYTF
CDR3nt: TGTGCCTTAACCGAGGGCGGCACGATCAACTATGGCTACACCTTC

v_gene: TRBV27
j_gene: TRBJ2-2
d_gene: NA
CDR3aa: CASSQTGEVRTGELFF
CDR3nt: TGTGCCAGCAGTCAAACAGGGGAGGTTCGCACCGGGGAGCTGTTTTTT

v_gene: TRBV7-3
j_gene: TRBJ2-3
d_gene: NA
CDR3aa: CASTSPGVLDTQYF
CDR3nt: TGTGCCAGCACCTCTCCGGGAGTATTAGATACGCAGTATTTT

v_gene: TRBV19
j_gene: TRBJ1-3
d_gene: NA
CDR3aa: CASSTHKDRNTIYF
CDR3nt: TGTGCCAGTAGTACCCACAAGGACAGAAACACCATATATTTT

v_gene: TRBV5-1
j_gene: TRBJ2-7
d_gene: TRBD1
CDR3aa: CASDPGQGAGEQYF
CDR3nt: TGCGCCAGCGACCCCGGACAGGGGGCTGGGGAGCAGTACTTC

v_gene: TRBV27
j_gene: TRBJ2-7
d_gene: TRBD1
CDR3aa: CASSPGTVSYEQYF
CDR3nt: TGTGCCAGCAGTCCCGGGACAGTCTCCTACGAGCAGTACTTC

v_gene: TRBV18
j_gene: TRBJ1-1
d_gene: NA
CDR3aa: CASSPSRELEAFF
CDR3nt: TGTGCCAGCTCACCCTCCAGGGAACTTGAAGCTTTCTTT

v_gene: TRBV18
j_gene: TRBJ1-5
d_gene: TRBD1
CDR3aa: CASSLPGQVNQPQHF
CDR3nt: TGTGCCAGCTCACTCCCCGGACAGGTTAATCAGCCCCAGCATTTT

v_gene: TRBV7-7
j_gene: TRBJ2-7
d_gene: NA
CDR3aa: CASSTTRQAGEQYF
CDR3nt: TGTGCCAGCAGCACGACGCGGCAGGCGGGCGAGCAGTACTTC

v_gene: TRBV9
j_gene: TRBJ1-2
d_gene: TRBD1
CDR3aa: CASSATQGAGYGYTF
CDR3nt: TGTGCCAGCAGCGCGACACAGGGGGCGGGCTATGGCTACACCTTC

v_gene: TRBV5-4
j_gene: TRBJ2-7
d_gene: TRBD2
CDR3aa: CASSPGGDKNEQYF
CDR3nt: TGTGCCAGCAGCCCGGGGGGGGACAAGAACGAGCAGTACTTC